This T cell receptor (beta chain) is drawn from a study of OX40 agonist ivuxolimab in advanced cancers. Turning to the study itself: Prior checkpoint blockade (anti-PD-1, anti-PD-L1 or anti-CTLA-4) was permitted; approximately 44% had it. Findings of the study overall: Nonresponders, in some cases, also had low normalized T-cell clonal expansion.

V gave up 4 bases and J gave up 1 base, with 17 bases separating them. CDR3 length: 16 amino acids. Per the germline V gene, CDR1 is SGHNT and CDR2 is YYREEE (reference sequence). To note about this clone: As yet, its antigen is unknown.

Clones were sequenced by immunoSEQ multiplex PCR, and TCRdb holds only the in-frame ones, with some missing. The sample has about 75,000 clones, 85% to 90% seen once; the top ten hold 8%. Patients were ineligible given autoimmune disease history or systemic immunosuppression. V is TRBV5-4 and J is TRBJ1-1, with D uncertain. The TCR originated in an adult with an advanced solid tumor such as melanoma, head and neck, liver or kidney cancer. The input for sequencing was CD4+ or CD8+ T cells sorted from blood, taken in a trial of the OX40 agonist ivuxolimab. CDR3 nucleotide sequence: TGTGCCAGCAGCCCGCCCAGGACCCGTCAGAACACTGAAGCTTTCTTT. It is translated as CASSPPRTRQNTEAFF.